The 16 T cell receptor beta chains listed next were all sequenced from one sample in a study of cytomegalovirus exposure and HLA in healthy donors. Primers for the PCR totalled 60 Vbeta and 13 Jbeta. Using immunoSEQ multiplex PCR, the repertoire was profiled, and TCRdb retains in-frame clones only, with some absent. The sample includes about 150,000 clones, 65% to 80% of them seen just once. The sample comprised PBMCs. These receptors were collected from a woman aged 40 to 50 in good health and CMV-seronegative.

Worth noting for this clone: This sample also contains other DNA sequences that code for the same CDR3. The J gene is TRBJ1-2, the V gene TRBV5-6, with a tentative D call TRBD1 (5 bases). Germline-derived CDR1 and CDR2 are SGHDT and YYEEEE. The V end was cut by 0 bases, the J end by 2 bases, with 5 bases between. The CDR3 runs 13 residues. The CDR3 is CASSLGQNYGYTF. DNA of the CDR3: TGTGCCAGCAGCTTGGGACAGAACTATGGCTACACCTTC. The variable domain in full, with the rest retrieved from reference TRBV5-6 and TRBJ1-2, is DAGVTQSPTHLIKTRGQQVTLRCSPKSGHDTVSWYQQALGQGPQFIFQYYEEEERQRGNFPDRFSGHQFPNYSSELNVNALLLGDSALYLCASSLGQNYGYTFGSGTRLTVV.

CDR3 coding DNA: TGTGCCAGCAGTCCGCCGACAGGGTACACTGAAGCTTTCTTT. It specifies CASSPPTGYTEAFF. The rearrangement links TRBV6-6 to TRBJ1-1; the match to TRBD1 covers 7 bases. The CDR3 runs 14 residues. Germline V gene sequence: CDR1 MNHNY, CDR2 SVGAGI (reference sequence). V shed 5 bases, J shed 3 bases, and the junction held 6 bases outside the gene matches.

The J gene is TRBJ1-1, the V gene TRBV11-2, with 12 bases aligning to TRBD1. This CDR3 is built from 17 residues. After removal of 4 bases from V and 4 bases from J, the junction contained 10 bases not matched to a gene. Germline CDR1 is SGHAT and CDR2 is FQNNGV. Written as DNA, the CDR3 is TGTGCCAGCAGCTCGCGTAGGGGACAGGGGGCCGGCACTGAAGCTTTCTTT. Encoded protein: CASSSRRGQGAGTEAFF.

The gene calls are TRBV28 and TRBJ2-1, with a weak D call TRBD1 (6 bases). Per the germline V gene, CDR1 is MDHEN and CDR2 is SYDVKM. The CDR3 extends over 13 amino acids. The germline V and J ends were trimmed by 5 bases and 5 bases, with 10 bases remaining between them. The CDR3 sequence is CASSRGQNNEQFF. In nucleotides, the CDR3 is TGTGCCAGCAGTCGTGGACAGAACAATGAGCAGTTCTTC.

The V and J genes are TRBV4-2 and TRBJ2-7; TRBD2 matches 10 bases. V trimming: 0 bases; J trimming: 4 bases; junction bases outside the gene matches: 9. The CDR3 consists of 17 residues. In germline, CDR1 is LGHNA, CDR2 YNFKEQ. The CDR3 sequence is CASSQEPGTSALYEQYF. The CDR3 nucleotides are TGTGCCAGCAGCCAAGAGCCCGGGACTAGCGCCCTTTACGAGCAGTACTTC.

The CDR3 here is CAWTGGLRSYNEQFF. CDR3 coding DNA: TGTGCCTGGACAGGGGGCTTAAGATCCTACAATGAGCAGTTCTTC. The rearrangement joins TRBV30 to TRBJ2-1; TRBD1 aligns across 8 bases. There are 15 residues in the CDR3. CDR1 is GTSNPN, CDR2 SVGIG, per germline (reference sequence). Trimming removed 4 bases from V and 1 base from J; junction bases left unmatched: 6.

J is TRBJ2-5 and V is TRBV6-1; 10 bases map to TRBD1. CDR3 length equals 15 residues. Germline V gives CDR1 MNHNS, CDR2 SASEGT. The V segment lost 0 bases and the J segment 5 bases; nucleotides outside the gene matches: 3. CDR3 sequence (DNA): TGTGCCAGCAGTGAAGCGCCGACAGGGGGCGAGACCCAGTACTTC. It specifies CASSEAPTGGETQYF.

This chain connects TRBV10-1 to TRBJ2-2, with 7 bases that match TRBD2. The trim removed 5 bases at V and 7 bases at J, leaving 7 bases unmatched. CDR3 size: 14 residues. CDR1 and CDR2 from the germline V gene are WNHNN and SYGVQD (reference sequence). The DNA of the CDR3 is TGCGCCAGCAGTCCCCGGGGGGAGGGCGGGGAGCTGTTTTTT. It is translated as CASSPRGEGGELFF.

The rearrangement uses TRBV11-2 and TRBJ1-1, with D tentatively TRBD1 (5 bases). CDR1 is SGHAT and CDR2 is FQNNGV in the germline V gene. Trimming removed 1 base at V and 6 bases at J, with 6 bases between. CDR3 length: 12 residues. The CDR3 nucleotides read TGTGCCAGCAGCTTAGTAGGGGCTGAAGCTTTCTTT. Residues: CASSLVGAEAFF.

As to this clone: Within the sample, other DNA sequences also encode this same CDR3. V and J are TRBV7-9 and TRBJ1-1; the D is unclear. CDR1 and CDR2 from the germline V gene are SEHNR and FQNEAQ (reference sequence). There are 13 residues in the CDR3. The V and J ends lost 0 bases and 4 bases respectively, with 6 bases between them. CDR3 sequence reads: CASSLAVGTEAFF. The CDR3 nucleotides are TGTGCCAGCAGCTTAGCGGTCGGCACTGAAGCTTTCTTT.

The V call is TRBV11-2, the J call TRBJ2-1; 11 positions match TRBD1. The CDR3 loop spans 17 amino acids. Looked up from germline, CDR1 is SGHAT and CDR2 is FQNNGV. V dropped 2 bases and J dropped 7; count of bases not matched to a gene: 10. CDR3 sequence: CASSLNVWGQGGNEQFF. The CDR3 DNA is TGTGCCAGCAGCTTAAATGTTTGGGGACAGGGGGGGAATGAGCAGTTCTTC.

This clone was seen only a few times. CDR3 bases: TGCGCCAGCACCCAGGGGACACCCAACACCGGGGAGCTGTTTTTT. Its translation is CASTQGTPNTGELFF. The rearrangement links TRBV5-1 to TRBJ2-2, with D maybe TRBD1 (6 bases). V lost 6 bases to trimming and J lost 2 bases, with 14 bases between them. The CDR3 extends over 15 amino acids. Germline CDR1 SGHRS, CDR2 YFSETQ.

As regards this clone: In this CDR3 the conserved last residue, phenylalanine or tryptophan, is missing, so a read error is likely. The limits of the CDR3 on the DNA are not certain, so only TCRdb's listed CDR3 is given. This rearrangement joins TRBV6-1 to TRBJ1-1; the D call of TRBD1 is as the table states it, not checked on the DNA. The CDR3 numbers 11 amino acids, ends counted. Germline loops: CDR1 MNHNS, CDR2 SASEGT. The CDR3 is CASSETGQAVT.

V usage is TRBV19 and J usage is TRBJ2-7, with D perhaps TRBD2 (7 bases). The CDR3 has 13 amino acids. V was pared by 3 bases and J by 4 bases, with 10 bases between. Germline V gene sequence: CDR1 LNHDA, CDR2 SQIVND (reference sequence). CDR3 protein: CASSIGGLYEQYF. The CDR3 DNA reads TGTGCCAGTAGTATCGGGGGGCTGTACGAGCAGTACTTC.

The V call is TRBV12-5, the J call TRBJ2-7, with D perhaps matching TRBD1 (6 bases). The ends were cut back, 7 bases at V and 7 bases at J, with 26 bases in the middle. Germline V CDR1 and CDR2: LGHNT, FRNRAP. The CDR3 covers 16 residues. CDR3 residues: CASVGGATTFFWEQYF. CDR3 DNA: TGTGCTAGTGTTGGGGGCGCCACCACTTTTTTTTGGGAGCAGTACTTC.

CDR3 protein: CASSPRTGGGTDTQYF. CDR3 in DNA: TGTGCCAGCAGCCCACGGACAGGGGGAGGCACAGATACGCAGTATTTT. The chain couples TRBV9 to TRBJ2-3; 10 bases are a match to TRBD1. Losses at the gene ends were 4 bases for V and 1 base for J; bases not matched to a gene: 6. The CDR3 sequence is 16 residues long. Germline V lookup: CDR1 SGDLS, CDR2 YYNGEE.